This T cell receptor beta chain originates from a study of blood T cell repertoires in COVID-19. The protocol was immunoSEQ multiplex PCR, while the TCRdb copy is restricted to in-frame clones and leaves out a portion. Of about 26,000 clones listed, over 85% are singletons. The CDR3 covers 15 residues. The germline CDR1 and CDR2 sequences are LNHDA and SQIVND (reference sequence). V shed 3 bases and J shed 5 bases, with 16 bases lying between them. The chain combines TRBV19 with TRBJ1-2; D is perhaps TRBD1 (5 bases). The sequenced sample consisted of peripheral blood. The TCR comes from a human donor in a cohort sampled during active COVID-19. The CDR3 loop reads CASSIGINRPYGYTF. DNA for the CDR3: TGTGCCAGTAGTATCGGCATAAACAGGCCGTATGGCTACACCTTC.